This is a list of T cell receptor beta chains from one sample in a study of response to subunit inactivated influenza vaccine. Each CDR3 protein is one row after TCRdb ran MiXCR on the RT-PCR reads. In the table there are roughly 620,000 distinct CDR3 sequences, approximately 11% of which are singletons. The data were also submitted as part of a second study, on T cells expressing NK-cell markers.

Sequencing used PBMCs from blood, obtained on the day of vaccination. The source is a man in his forties or fifties who received an inactivated influenza vaccine. CDR3s include the opening cysteine and the closing phenylalanine or tryptophan. Each record gives: J gene, V gene, D gene, clone size, CDR3 protein. The D gene is left open where the match is weak. Clone size is shown for a subset of rows, as once, few, many or a class of expanded clone.

J gene: TRBJ1-1; V gene: TRBV12-3/TRBV12-4; D gene: TRBD1; clone size: many; CDR3 protein: CASNPGTGGTEAFF
J gene: TRBJ1-2; V gene: TRBV7-9; D gene: TRBD1; clone size: many; CDR3 protein: CASSRDSNYGYTF
J gene: TRBJ1-5; V gene: TRBV6-5; D gene: NA; clone size: few; CDR3 protein: CASSYGRNQPQHF
J gene: TRBJ1-4; V gene: TRBV5-1; D gene: TRBD1; clone size: NA; CDR3 protein: CASRPDRGGEKLFF
J gene: TRBJ2-2; V gene: TRBV5-1; D gene: NA; clone size: NA; CDR3 protein: CASSLISPRRIGTGELFF
J gene: TRBJ2-1; V gene: TRBV29-1; D gene: NA; clone size: few; CDR3 protein: CSVEDPQGGPYNEQFF
J gene: TRBJ2-7; V gene: TRBV7-2; D gene: NA; clone size: few; CDR3 protein: CASSYNSPLLGDEQYF
J gene: TRBJ2-2; V gene: TRBV11-2; D gene: NA; clone size: NA; CDR3 protein: CASSLVPQEELFF
J gene: TRBJ2-1; V gene: TRBV5-1; D gene: NA; clone size: few; CDR3 protein: CASSFFLTSYNEQFF
J gene: TRBJ2-1; V gene: TRBV7-9; D gene: NA; clone size: few; CDR3 protein: CASITSSASYNEQFF
J gene: TRBJ2-1; V gene: TRBV3-1; D gene: NA; clone size: many; CDR3 protein: CASSPGTSGEQFF
J gene: TRBJ2-2; V gene: TRBV29-1; D gene: NA; clone size: few; CDR3 protein: CSALGTANTGELFF
J gene: TRBJ2-7; V gene: TRBV12-3/TRBV12-4; D gene: NA; clone size: few; CDR3 protein: CASSFNRGSPREQYF
J gene: TRBJ2-1; V gene: TRBV9; D gene: TRBD2; clone size: many; CDR3 protein: CASTTWGGVGDEQFF
J gene: TRBJ2-3; V gene: TRBV19; D gene: TRBD1; clone size: few; CDR3 protein: CASTADRGRSTDTQYF
J gene: TRBJ2-2; V gene: TRBV12-3/TRBV12-4; D gene: TRBD1; clone size: few; CDR3 protein: CASSYSGQGNTGELFF
J gene: TRBJ2-7; V gene: TRBV6-2/TRBV6-3; D gene: TRBD1; clone size: few; CDR3 protein: CASRGDLGQGVNEQYF
J gene: TRBJ1-2; V gene: TRBV14; D gene: TRBD1; clone size: few; CDR3 protein: CASSQGQGLPYGYTF
J gene: TRBJ1-2; V gene: TRBV3-1; D gene: NA; clone size: few; CDR3 protein: CASSQDRSTRHTF
J gene: TRBJ1-4; V gene: TRBV20-1; D gene: NA; clone size: NA; CDR3 protein: CSARDRTAATNEKLFF